One sample yielded the 27 T cell receptor beta chains listed below, sequenced in a study of shared clonotypes between healthy human individuals. Data came from immunoSEQ multiplex PCR; TCRdb stores just in-frame clones and leaves some out. The data hold 1 million to 1.2 million clones, with approximately 80% observed a single time. Sequencing was carried out using memory CD4+ T cells from PBMCs. The subset denotes: CD45RA-negative fraction. The receptor source for this set is a man aged 18-30 years in good health. Some clones in this sample may be carry-over from other donors' samples.

Worth noting for this clone: This may be a read error, as it is one base from a much larger clone. The V and J genes are TRBV7-2 and TRBJ2-5; D remains ambiguous. CDR1 and CDR2 (germline): SGHTA, FQGNSA. V was pared by 7 bases and J by 5 bases, with 8 bases between. The CDR3 loop spans 11 amino acids. CDR3 protein: CASTLTETQYF. Here the CDR3 DNA reads TGTGCCAGCACCTTGACGGAGACCCAGTACTTC.

The rearrangement joins TRBV6-5 to TRBJ1-5; tentatively, D is TRBD1 (5 bases). Germline V gives CDR1 MNHEY, CDR2 SVGAGI. The CDR3 loop spans 14 amino acids. V lost 6 bases and J lost 9, with 18 bases in between. The DNA for the CDR3 is TGTGCCAGCAGCCTGGGGGAGGCCCTGAGGCCCCAGCATTTT. This sequence encodes CASSLGEALRPQHF.

V is TRBV7-9 and J is TRBJ2-1; a possible D gene is TRBD2 (5 bases). The germline V and J ends were trimmed by 5 bases and 0 bases, with 8 bases remaining between them. Per the germline V gene, CDR1 is SEHNR and CDR2 is FQNEAQ (reference sequence). This CDR3 spans 14 amino acids. In DNA, the CDR3 is TGTGCCAGCAGCCGAGCGGTCTCCTACAATGAGCAGTTCTTC. It specifies CASSRAVSYNEQFF.

This clone was seen a single time. The chain uses TRBV7-8 and TRBJ2-3, with TRBD1 matching 8 bases. There are 15 residues in the CDR3. Unmatched junction bases numbered 4, after V lost 2 bases and J lost 3 bases. Germline CDR1 reads SGHVS; CDR2 reads FQNEAQ. In nucleotides, the CDR3 is TGTGCCAGCAGCTTACAACAGGGGGTAACAGATACGCAGTATTTT. It is translated as CASSLQQGVTDTQYF. The whole variable domain, remainder taken from reference TRBV7-8 and TRBJ2-3, is GAGVSQSPRYKVAKRGQDVALRCDPISGHVSLFWYQQALGQGPEFLTYFQNEAQLDKSGLPSDRFFAERPEGSVSTLKIQRTQQEDSAVYLCASSLQQGVTDTQYFGPGTRLTVL.

This rearrangement joins TRBV6-1 to TRBJ1-5, with D possibly matching TRBD1 (6 bases). The CDR3 totals 14 residues. Trimming pared 11 bases from V and 1 base from J, leaving 15 bases between. Germline values: CDR1 MNHNS, CDR2 SASEGT. The CDR3: CASTRDNSNQPQHF. The CDR3 nucleotides are TGTGCCTCGACAAGGGACAACAGCAATCAGCCCCAGCATTTT.

This clone appeared once. The chain is built from TRBV30 and TRBJ2-5; the match to TRBD1 covers 10 bases. The end of the DNA aligns better with TRBJ2-7, so the J call may be wrong. Germline CDR1 reads GTSNPN; CDR2 reads SVGIG (reference sequence). The CDR3 consists of 14 residues. The CDR3 protein is CAWRRQGAMDEQYF. The CDR3 nucleotides are TGTGCCTGGAGGAGACAGGGGGCTATGGACGAGCAGTACTTC.

This rearrangement joins TRBV7-6 to TRBJ2-1, with D perhaps matching TRBD1 (5 bases). V was cut by 4 bases and J by 4 bases, with 8 bases left in between. The germline gives CDR1 SGHVS, CDR2 FNYEAQ. The CDR3 extends over 13 amino acids. The CDR3 loop reads CASSSRQYNEQFF. The CDR3 nucleotides read TGTGCCAGCAGCTCACGACAGTACAATGAGCAGTTCTTC.

This clone was observed at least ten times. The chain joins TRBV9 to TRBJ2-5; a possible D gene is TRBD2 (5 bases). CDR1 is SGDLS, CDR2 YYNGEE, per germline. V was trimmed by 1 base and J by 5 bases, leaving 15 bases between them. The CDR3 length is 15 residues. The chain's CDR3 is CASSVTQVERETQYF. The CDR3 DNA follows: TGTGCCAGCAGCGTAACCCAGGTCGAGCGGGAGACCCAGTACTTC.

The chain uses TRBV7-2 and TRBJ1-1; tentatively, D is TRBD1 (5 bases). CDR1 is SGHTA, CDR2 FQGNSA, per germline. The V end was cut by 3 bases, the J end by 4 bases, with 12 bases between. This CDR3 contains 14 residues. The CDR3 sequence: CASSFYGGGTEAFF. The DNA for the CDR3 is TGTGCCAGCAGCTTTTACGGTGGGGGCACTGAAGCTTTCTTT.

This clone was seen a handful of times. The rearrangement joins TRBV5-4 to TRBJ2-7; the D call may be TRBD1 or TRBD2 (5 bases each). CDR1 SGHNT and CDR2 YYREEE come from the germline V gene (reference sequence). This CDR3 is 15 amino acids long. Trimming removed 3 bases at V and 0 bases at J, with 13 bases between. This CDR3 reads CASSSGRASSYEQYF. CDR3 bases: TGTGCCAGCAGCTCAGGGCGGGCGAGCTCCTACGAGCAGTACTTC.

The V and J genes are TRBV6-1 and TRBJ2-2, with TRBD2 matching over 11 bases. With V trimmed by 2 bases and J by 4 bases, 6 bases remained unmatched. Germline lookup yields CDR1 MNHNS and CDR2 SASEGT. The CDR3 runs to 17 residues. The CDR3: CASSERTSGFTTGELFF. The DNA for the CDR3 is TGTGCCAGCAGTGAAAGGACTAGCGGGTTTACCACCGGGGAGCTGTTTTTT.

This clone was seen once. V and J are TRBV7-2 and TRBJ1-5; 9 bases agree with TRBD1. J was trimmed by 2 bases and V by 5 bases; bases with no gene match: 1. The germline V gene encodes CDR1 SGHTA and CDR2 FQGNSA. This CDR3 spans 14 amino acids. CDR3 DNA: TGTGCCAGCAGCGGGGACAGGGGCAATCAGCCCCAGCATTTT. It is translated as CASSGDRGNQPQHF.

The V and J genes are TRBV14 and TRBJ2-3; a possible D gene is TRBD1 (5 bases). V was pared by 0 bases and J by 5 bases, with 12 bases between. The V gene's germline CDR1 is SGHDN and CDR2 FVKESK. The CDR3 is 15 amino acids. CDR3 region: CASSQDPQGGDTQYF. CDR3 nucleotides: TGTGCCAGCAGCCAAGACCCCCAGGGTGGAGATACGCAGTATTTT.

This rearrangement joins TRBV28 to TRBJ2-7; tentatively, D is TRBD1 (5 bases). V was trimmed by 5 bases and J by 8 bases, leaving 22 bases between them. The CDR3 loop spans 15 amino acids. The V gene's germline CDR1 is MDHEN and CDR2 SYDVKM. The CDR3 reads CASSPAQGESDKQYF. In nucleotides, the CDR3 is TGTGCCAGCAGTCCAGCGCAGGGTGAGAGCGACAAGCAGTACTTC.

This clone was observed a handful of times. The V call is TRBV18, the J call TRBJ2-1; the D gene is possibly TRBD2 (5 bases). Trimming pared 2 bases from V and 0 bases from J, leaving 8 bases between. The CDR3 spans 15 residues. Germline V gives CDR1 KGHSH, CDR2 LQKENI. The CDR3 spells CASSPAGHSYNEQFF. In DNA, the CDR3 is TGTGCCAGCTCACCAGCGGGCCACTCCTACAATGAGCAGTTCTTC.

The chain recombines TRBV18 with TRBJ1-2; tentatively, D is TRBD1 (6 bases). Trimming cost V 6 bases and J 0 bases, with 8 bases left between them. Germline lookup yields CDR1 KGHSH and CDR2 LQKENI. The CDR3 extends over 13 amino acids. The CDR3 sequence is CASSGQSNYGYTF. The DNA of the CDR3 is TGTGCCAGCTCCGGACAGTCTAACTATGGCTACACCTTC. Supplemented by reference TRBV18 and TRBJ1-2, the full variable domain reads NAGVMQNPRHLVRRRGQEARLRCSPMKGHSHVYWYRQLPEEGLKFMVYLQKENIIDESGMPKERFSAEFPKEGPSILRIQQVVRGDSAAYFCASSGQSNYGYTFGSGTRLTVV.

The gene calls are TRBV28 and TRBJ1-5; no definite D call. Germline CDR1 and CDR2: MDHEN and SYDVKM. This CDR3 contains 16 residues. Trimming took 6 bases from V and 0 from J, leaving 15 bases between them. The CDR3 protein is CASSTLPGFSNQPQHF. In DNA, the CDR3 is TGTGCCAGCAGCACCCTCCCGGGGTTTAGCAATCAGCCCCAGCATTTT.

This clone came up once. The chain couples TRBV27 to TRBJ1-2; TRBD1 is a possible D gene (6 bases). Germline assignment: CDR1 MNHEY and CDR2 SMNVEV (reference sequence). Trimming took off 4 bases at V and 4 bases at J, with 16 bases between the two ends. The CDR3 length is 15 residues. The CDR3 sequence is CASSSIPGTSYGYTF. The DNA of the CDR3 is TGTGCCAGCAGTTCAATCCCCGGGACAAGCTATGGCTACACCTTC.

This chain uses TRBV25-1 with TRBJ2-5; TRBD1 agrees at 7 bases. The germline V gene encodes CDR1 MGHDK and CDR2 SYGVNS. V gave up 3 bases and J gave up 2 bases; unmatched junction bases: 3. The length of the CDR3 is 14 residues. The CDR3 protein is CASSDGDRQETQYF. In nucleotides, the CDR3 is TGTGCCAGCAGTGATGGGGACAGACAAGAGACCCAGTACTTC.

This clone was recorded only once. The chain recombines TRBV5-4 with TRBJ2-7, with D possibly TRBD1 on 6 matching bases. This CDR3 region has 14 residues. V gave up 5 bases and J gave up 1 base, with 13 bases separating them. The germline V gene encodes CDR1 SGHNT and CDR2 YYREEE (reference sequence). CDR3 in DNA: TGTGCCAGCAGATCAGACAGGCGATCCTACGAGCAGTACTTC. Translated: CASRSDRRSYEQYF. The whole variable domain, remainder taken from reference TRBV5-4 and TRBJ2-7, is ETGVTQSPTHLIKTRGQQVTLRCSSQSGHNTVSWYQQALGQGPQFIFQYYREEENGRGNFPPRFSGLQFPNYSSELNVNALELDDSALYLCASRSDRRSYEQYFGPGTRLTVT.

The chain is built from TRBV18 and TRBJ2-2; 8 bases are shared with TRBD1. The junction had 8 bases not matched to a gene; V was cut back by 5 bases and J by 3 bases. The CDR3 contains 16 residues. Germline CDR1 is KGHSH and CDR2 is LQKENI. CDR3 bases: TGTGCCAGCTCATCCCCGACAGGGGCGGACACCGGGGAGCTGTTTTTT. Protein product: CASSSPTGADTGELFF.

CDR3 loop: CASSPDRVGNQPQHF. The CDR3 region has the DNA TGTGCCAGCAGCCCGGACAGGGTGGGCAATCAGCCCCAGCATTTT. The rearrangement links TRBV6-5 to TRBJ1-5; 8 bases map to TRBD1. Unmatched junction bases numbered 6, after V lost 6 bases and J lost 2 bases. CDR3 size: 15 residues. Germline lookup yields CDR1 MNHEY and CDR2 SVGAGI.

The chain uses TRBV9 and TRBJ2-3; TRBD2 matches 8 bases. The CDR3 covers 14 residues. CDR1 and CDR2 (germline): SGDLS, YYNGEE. V gave up 4 bases and J gave up 5 bases; unmatched junction bases: 6. The chain's CDR3 is CASSPLRGGDTQYF. In DNA form, the CDR3 reads TGTGCCAGCAGCCCTCTTCGGGGGGGAGATACGCAGTATTTT.

This clone has only a few counts. The rearrangement joins TRBV28 to TRBJ1-5, with 9 bases lining up with TRBD1. V dropped 7 bases and J dropped 6; count of bases not matched to a gene: 10. The CDR3 contains 15 residues. Germline CDR1 reads MDHEN; CDR2 reads SYDVKM. This chain's CDR3 is CASTLDRGGGQPQHF. The CDR3 DNA reads as TGTGCCAGCACCCTGGACAGGGGCGGAGGTCAGCCCCAGCATTTT. The full variable domain, rest sourced from reference TRBV28 and TRBJ1-5, is DVKVTQSSRYLVKRTGEKVFLECVQDMDHENMFWYRQDPGLGLRLIYFSYDVKMKEKGDIPEGYSVSREKKERFSLILESASTNQTSMYLCASTLDRGGGQPQHFGDGTRLSIL.

This sequence joins TRBV5-1 and TRBJ2-3; TRBD2 aligns across 8 bases. CDR3 length: 13 residues. Germline V gives CDR1 SGHRS, CDR2 YFSETQ. V dropped 2 bases and J dropped 6; count of bases not matched to a gene: 2. The CDR3: CASSFERGDTQYF. In DNA, the CDR3 is TGCGCCAGCAGCTTTGAGCGGGGGGATACGCAGTATTTT.

At least ten counts were recorded for this clone. This chain connects TRBV19 to TRBJ1-1; 8 bases fit TRBD1. Germline V gives CDR1 LNHDA, CDR2 SQIVND (reference sequence). V lost 4 bases, J lost 6 bases, and 13 bases stayed unmatched. The CDR3 extends over 16 amino acids. The CDR3, as DNA: TGTGCCAGTAGTACTTCCGGCAGGGGGCGCGAAGCTGAAGCTTTCTTT. It is translated as CASSTSGRGREAEAFF.

Concerning this clone: Other DNA sequences within the sample encode an identical CDR3. The chain joins TRBV11-3 to TRBJ1-1; 7 bases are shared with TRBD1. This CDR3 spans 14 amino acids. From germline, CDR1 is SGHNT and CDR2 YENEEA. V gave up 2 bases and J gave up 4 bases; unmatched junction bases: 4. This CDR3 is CASSLQGEGTEAFF. CDR3 DNA sequence: TGTGCCAGCAGCTTACAGGGGGAAGGCACTGAAGCTTTCTTT.